A selection of T cell receptor beta chains follows, all from one sample in a study of blood T cell repertoires in COVID-19. Here immunoSEQ multiplex PCR was the method, and the copy in TCRdb shows in-frame clones only, minus some. The repertoire holds over 70,000 clones, more than 70% seen once, with under 3% in the top ten. Specimen: peripheral blood. The receptor set was obtained from an older man with COVID-19, enrolled during active disease. Each CDR3 is given with its conserved first and last residue. The order of the fields is D gene, V gene, clone size, CDR3 protein. D genes are given only for firm matches. Clone size, where shown, is once, few, many, or a class for clones that have expanded.

TRBD1 TRBV29-1 . CSAEDRGDEQFF
TRBD1 TRBV7-9 . CASSLGTGASEKLFF
TRBD2 TRBV7-3 . CATSSGRSEQFF
TRBD1 TRBV28 . CASIYGQGNNSPLHF
. TRBV7-2 . CASRRTVADTEAFF
. TRBV4-2 . CASSQGLGGRGNTIYF
TRBD2 TRBV6-5 once CASRTSVSSTDTQYF
. TRBV7-7 . CASRDTGSSKQGNTEAFF
. TRBV28 . CASSFQRGGANEKLFF
. TRBV20-1 . CSASESISGKLFF
TRBD1 TRBV6-4 once CASSEETGFSGELFF
. TRBV21-1 few CASSKEWDRIRFVISNQPQHF
. TRBV4-2 . CASSQENVARNTGELFF
TRBD2 TRBV4-2 few CASSQGGGSSAYAQYF
. TRBV5-1 . CASSLNSVGDSTLHF
. TRBV29-1 . CSVGPGMGSLNTEAFF
. TRBV6-5 . CASSPESSNQPQHF
TRBD1 TRBV19 . CASQQGATNEKLFF
. TRBV9 . CASSVHPAREDYGYTF
TRBD1 TRBV7-9 . CASSSYRGRTEAFF
TRBD2 TRBV5-1 . CASSRLAGRDTGELFF
TRBD2 TRBV3-1/TRBV3-2 . CASSPRSGRASEQYF
. TRBV5-1 few CASSSGQNSYEQYF
TRBD1 TRBV4-2 . CASSQDLDRDGTGSYEQYF
TRBD1 TRBV9 . CASSTGTAYEQYF
TRBD2 TRBV5-6 . CASSPGLAVYNEQFF
TRBD1 TRBV5-1 many CASSLGQGAFEQYF
. TRBV30 . CAWSLGIDINYGYTF
. TRBV10-3 . CAISFQGDNEQFF
. TRBV7-9 . CASSLAGQSYGNTIYF
TRBD2 TRBV27 . CASSFRLAGRQFF
. TRBV7-3 . CASSSGAYNEQFF